These 14 T cell receptor beta chains were all obtained from the same sample, sequenced in a study of cytomegalovirus exposure and HLA in healthy donors. PCR employed 60 Vbeta and 13 Jbeta primers. Clones were sequenced by immunoSEQ multiplex PCR, and TCRdb holds only the in-frame ones, with some missing. The table shows over 150,000 clones, with 70% to 80% occurring only once. The sequenced sample consisted of PBMCs. These receptors were obtained from a man aged 25-40 years in good health and CMV-seropositive.

This clone was counted between two and nine times. The chain is built from TRBV13 and TRBJ2-1, with D possibly matching TRBD2 (5 bases). The V gene's germline CDR1 is PRHDT and CDR2 FYEKMQ (reference sequence). Deletions cut 4 bases from V and 2 bases from J, with 12 bases between. The CDR3 length is 15 residues. Written as DNA, the CDR3 is TGTGCCAGCAGCTCAGAGGGTACCACCTACAATGAGCAGTTCTTC. This gives the protein CASSSEGTTYNEQFF.

The chain joins TRBV7-9 to TRBJ1-3, with D hard to call. The ends were cut back, 5 bases at V and 3 bases at J, with 5 bases in the middle. Germline CDR1 and CDR2: SEHNR and FQNEAQ (reference sequence). CDR3 size: 12 residues. The CDR3 DNA reads TGTGCCAGCAGCCTCAGTGGAAACACCATATATTTT. It is translated as CASSLSGNTIYF.

V gene TRBV7-9 combines with J gene TRBJ1-2, with D perhaps TRBD1 (5 bases). Germline assignment: CDR1 SEHNR and CDR2 FQNEAQ (reference sequence). V dropped 1 base and J dropped 10 bases, with 16 bases sitting between them. The CDR3 runs 14 residues. DNA of the CDR3: TGTGCCAGCAGCTTAGGGGGGGTAGGGGTGGTCTACACCTTC. It is translated as CASSLGGVGVVYTF.

The chain uses TRBV9 and TRBJ2-3; TRBD2 matches at 8 bases. Germline CDR1 reads SGDLS; CDR2 reads YYNGEE. J was trimmed by 4 bases and V by 0 bases; bases with no gene match: 10. CDR3 length: 17 residues. The CDR3, as DNA: TGTGCCAGCAGCGTAGCTCCTCAGACTAGCGAGGCAGATACGCAGTATTTT. This encodes CASSVAPQTSEADTQYF.

The chain uses TRBV5-6 and TRBJ2-2; D possibly corresponds to TRBD2 (6 bases). Trimming cost V 4 bases and J 5 bases, with 15 bases left between them. The length of the CDR3 is 15 residues. From germline, CDR1 is SGHDT and CDR2 YYEEEE. Here the CDR3 reads CASSLRDLRTGELFF. For the CDR3, the DNA is TGTGCCAGCAGCCTCCGGGACTTACGAACCGGGGAGCTGTTTTTT.

This chain uses TRBV7-3 with TRBJ1-1; D unresolved. The V end lost 0 bases, the J end lost 4 bases, and 6 bases lay between the germline ends. The CDR3 loop spans 13 amino acids. CDR1 and CDR2 (germline): SGHTA, FQGTGA. The CDR3 DNA reads TGTGCCAGCAGCTTAACGACAAGCACTGAAGCTTTCTTT. This encodes CASSLTTSTEAFF.

This chain links TRBV7-2 with TRBJ2-1, with D hard to call. V was trimmed by 1 base and J by 0 bases, leaving 7 bases between them. The CDR3 is 15 residues long. Germline V gives CDR1 SGHTA, CDR2 FQGNSA. The CDR3 protein is CASSLEASSYNEQFF. CDR3 nucleotides: TGTGCCAGCAGCTTAGAGGCTAGCTCCTACAATGAGCAGTTCTTC.

The V and J genes are TRBV28 and TRBJ1-1; D might be TRBD1 (6 bases). Germline lookup yields CDR1 MDHEN and CDR2 SYDVKM. The CDR3 length is 15 residues. Trimming removed 4 bases at V and 6 bases at J, with 18 bases between. Written as DNA, the CDR3 is TGTGCCAGCAGTTGGGCGGGCAGCCCAGGGGCTGAAGCTTTCTTT. It translates to CASSWAGSPGAEAFF.

The chain uses TRBV4-1 and TRBJ2-7; D may be TRBD1 (6 bases). CDR3 length equals 16 residues. With 1 base removed from V and 2 bases from J, the gap between germline ends came to 15 bases. From germline, CDR1 is MGHRA and CDR2 YSYEKL. The CDR3 DNA follows: TGCGCCAGCAGCCAAGGGGTCGGGGACAACCCCTACGAGCAGTACTTC. The encoded protein is CASSQGVGDNPYEQYF.

V and J are TRBV28 and TRBJ1-1; TRBD1 aligns across 7 bases. This CDR3 is built from 13 residues. V shed 5 bases, J shed 6 bases, and the junction held 6 bases outside the gene matches. The V gene's germline CDR1 is MDHEN and CDR2 SYDVKM. This CDR3 is CASSRIQGPEAFF. For the CDR3, the DNA is TGTGCCAGCAGTAGAATACAGGGGCCTGAAGCTTTCTTT.

The chain combines TRBV5-5 with TRBJ2-7, with TRBD2 matching over 13 bases. V lost 7 bases and J lost 5; bases outside the gene matches: 6. Germline CDR1 and CDR2: SGHKS and YYEKEE (reference sequence). The CDR3 extends over 14 amino acids. CDR3 nucleotides: TGTGCCAGCTTCCGGACTAGCGGGAGCCACGAGCAGTACTTC. It codes for CASFRTSGSHEQYF.

Note on this clone: One end of the junction does not line up with germline, which may come from a read error. DNA for the CDR3: TGTTCCAGCAGCTCAGGTGGGGGGGGAGTCACTGAAGCTTTCTTT. Protein product: CSSSSGGGGVTEAFF. The rearrangement uses TRBV7-9 and TRBJ1-1; D perhaps matches TRBD1 (5 bases). The germline V gene encodes CDR1 SEHNR and CDR2 FQNEAQ (reference sequence). The CDR3 runs to 15 residues. Based on the CDR3 plus reference TRBV7-9 and TRBJ1-1, the full variable domain is DTGVSQNPRHKITKRGQNVTFRCDPISEHNRLYWYRQTLGQGPEFLTYFQNEAQLEKSRLLSDRFSAERPKGSFSTLEIQRTEQGDSAMYLCSSSSGGGGVTEAFFGQGTRLTVV.

V gene TRBV2 combines with J gene TRBJ2-6, with TRBD2 matching 7 bases. Germline loops: CDR1 SNHLY, CDR2 FYNNEI. The CDR3 has 20 amino acids. With 6 bases clipped from V and 1 base from J, the junction kept 18 bases outside the gene matches. The DNA for the CDR3 is TGTGCCAGCAGCACCTTTATCGCCCCGGGACTAAAGTCTGGGGCCAACGTCCTGACTTTC. Amino acids: CASSTFIAPGLKSGANVLTF.

The V gene is TRBV5-5, the J gene TRBJ2-7; 10 nucleotides agree with TRBD2. The germline CDR1 and CDR2 sequences are SGHKS and YYEKEE (reference sequence). The V segment lost 0 bases and the J segment 3 bases; nucleotides outside the gene matches: 6. This CDR3 is 16 amino acids long. The CDR3 nucleotides are TGTGCCAGCAGCTTGGTCTCTAGCGGGAGTATCTACGAGCAGTACTTC. It codes for CASSLVSSGSIYEQYF.